This entry lists 30 T cell receptor beta chains sequenced from one sample in a study of T cell responses to AZD1222 COVID-19 vaccine. The data were produced by immunoSEQ multiplex PCR, yet TCRdb's version contains in-frame clones alone and is incomplete. The sample yields 170,000 or so clones, 90% seen once. The sequencing here drew on peripheral blood, taken on day 0 of AZD1222 vaccination. The receptors were gathered from an adult in good health.

The rearrangement uses TRBV6-5 and TRBJ2-5; 7 bases match TRBD2. CDR3 length: 14 residues. With 4 bases clipped from V and 1 base from J, the junction kept 3 bases outside the gene matches. Germline CDR1 MNHEY, CDR2 SVGAGI. CDR3 sequence: CASSFRTSQETQYF. The CDR3, as DNA: TGTGCCAGCAGTTTCCGGACTAGCCAAGAGACCCAGTACTTC.

The CDR3, as DNA: TGTGCCAGCAGCGGTTACGGTGGTGAAAAACTGTTTTTT. This encodes CASSGYGGEKLFF. The genes are TRBV11-2 and TRBJ1-4; D is undetermined. The germline gives CDR1 SGHAT, CDR2 FQNNGV. V lost 5 bases to trimming and J lost 7 bases, with 11 bases between them. The CDR3 contains 13 residues.

This chain uses TRBV7-2 with TRBJ1-1, with D perhaps matching TRBD1 (6 bases). The CDR3 runs to 15 residues. From germline, CDR1 is SGHTA and CDR2 FQGNSA. The V end lost 8 bases, the J end lost 7 bases, and 23 bases lay between the germline ends. The CDR3 is CASRGGGEDKDEAFF. In DNA, the CDR3 is TGTGCCAGCCGTGGGGGCGGGGAGGATAAAGATGAAGCTTTCTTT.

The chain employs TRBV5-1 and TRBJ2-7; 11 bases agree with TRBD1. Germline CDR1 is SGHRS and CDR2 is YFSETQ. Trimming removed 3 bases from V and 9 bases from J; junction bases left unmatched: 5. This CDR3 region has 13 residues. This CDR3 is CASSSGDRGRQYF. The CDR3 DNA follows: TGCGCCAGCAGCTCAGGGGACAGGGGGAGGCAGTACTTC.

The rearrangement uses TRBV12-5 and TRBJ2-7, with 13 positions matching TRBD2. V was clipped by 1 base and J by 1 base; unmatched bases: 4. Looked up from germline, CDR1 is LGHNT and CDR2 is FRNRAP. This CDR3 spans 17 amino acids. CDR3 in DNA: TGTGCTAGTGGTTTGGGGGGACTAGCGGGGACGTCCTACGAGCAGTACTTC. It encodes CASGLGGLAGTSYEQYF.

The CDR3 DNA sequence: TGTGCCTGGAGTGGTGTGTCAGCCTCTTCACCCCTCCACTTT. Amino acid sequence: CAWSGVSASSPLHF. The chain couples TRBV30 to TRBJ1-6; no firm D call. The CDR3 sequence is 14 residues long. V was trimmed by 1 base and J by 9 bases, leaving 13 bases between them. Germline CDR1 reads GTSNPN; CDR2 reads SVGIG (reference sequence).

The V gene is TRBV7-3, the J gene TRBJ1-1, with TRBD1 as a possible D gene (6 bases). The germline CDR1 and CDR2 sequences are SGHTA and FQGTGA. The CDR3 is made up of 14 amino acids. Between the trimmed V and J ends, which lost 5 bases and 1 base, there was a span of 11 bases. Here the CDR3 DNA reads TGTGCCAGCAGCCCCGGGGGGGCGAACACTGAAGCTTTCTTT. It specifies CASSPGGANTEAFF. Together with reference TRBV7-3 and TRBJ1-1, the CDR3 gives the full variable domain: GAGVSQTPSNKVTEKGKYVELRCDPISGHTALYWYRQSLGQGPEFLIYFQGTGAADDSGLPNDRFFAVRPEGSVSTLKIQRTERGDSAVYLCASSPGGANTEAFFGQGTRLTVV.

The chain has TRBV10-3 and TRBJ2-1, with D uncertain. Trimming cost V 7 bases and J 4 bases, with 11 bases left between them. CDR3 size: 13 residues. Per germline, CDR1 ENHRY and CDR2 SYGVKD. In nucleotides, the CDR3 is TGTGCCATCAATCGGGCAGATTACAATGAGCAGTTCTTC. It specifies CAINRADYNEQFF.

This chain connects TRBV6-5 to TRBJ1-1, with 7 bases identical to TRBD1. The germline V gene encodes CDR1 MNHEY and CDR2 SVGAGI. V lost 6 bases and J lost 1; bases outside the gene matches: 8. The CDR3 covers 15 residues. The CDR3 sequence: CASRRSRQGNTEAFF. The CDR3 DNA follows: TGTGCCAGCAGACGATCGCGACAGGGGAACACTGAAGCTTTCTTT.

The chain employs TRBV7-2 and TRBJ2-1, with TRBD1 as a possible D gene (5 bases). In germline, CDR1 is SGHTA, CDR2 FQGNSA. V was trimmed by 0 bases and J by 6 bases, leaving 9 bases between them. There are 14 residues in the CDR3. CDR3 nucleotides: TGTGCCAGCAGCTTAGCGGTCAGGGTCAATGAGCAGTTCTTC. Amino acids: CASSLAVRVNEQFF.

The chain couples TRBV4-3 to TRBJ2-6; D is ambiguous. Germline V gene lookup returns CDR1 LGHNA and CDR2 YSLEER. Trimming shortened V by 1 base and J by 0 bases, and 4 bases separated the two germline ends. The CDR3 extends over 15 amino acids. CDR3 coding DNA: TGCGCCAGCAGCCAAGCTGGCTCTGGGGCCAACGTCCTGACTTTC. The encoded protein is CASSQAGSGANVLTF.

This chain links TRBV7-3 with TRBJ2-3; D gene unclear. V was cut by 2 bases and J by 0 bases, with 9 bases left in between. The CDR3 covers 15 residues. The germline V gene encodes CDR1 SGHTA and CDR2 FQGTGA. DNA for the CDR3: TGTGCCAGCAGCTTAGGACCTACTAGCACAGATACGCAGTATTTT. Amino acids: CASSLGPTSTDTQYF.

This chain links TRBV30 with TRBJ1-2; 11 positions agree with TRBD1. CDR1 and CDR2 (germline): GTSNPN, SVGIG (reference sequence). CDR3 length: 18 residues. Trimming removed 3 bases from V and 3 bases from J; junction bases left unmatched: 15. The CDR3 here is CAWRDQSGQGADDYGYTF. In DNA, the CDR3 is TGTGCCTGGAGGGACCAAAGTGGACAGGGGGCTGACGACTATGGCTACACCTTC. The entire variable domain, with the rest obtained from reference TRBV30 and TRBJ1-2, is as follows: SQTIHQWPATLVQPVGSPLSLECTVEGTSNPNLYWYRQAAGRGLQLLFYSVGIGQISSEVPQNLSASRPQDRQFILSSKKLLLSDSGFYLCAWRDQSGQGADDYGYTFGSGTRLTVV.

This chain connects TRBV5-6 to TRBJ2-5; the match to TRBD2 covers 13 bases. This CDR3 contains 18 residues. Germline CDR1 is SGHDT and CDR2 is YYEEEE. V trimming: 4 bases; J trimming: 1 base; junction bases outside the gene matches: 10. CDR3: CASSVGLAGPGGQETQYF. DNA for the CDR3: TGTGCCAGCAGCGTGGGACTAGCGGGGCCGGGGGGCCAAGAGACCCAGTACTTC.

The rearrangement joins TRBV4-2 to TRBJ1-3; D is undetermined. The germline V gene has CDR1 LGHNA and CDR2 YNFKEQ. Trimming left V 2 bases short and J 1 base short, with 15 bases between. The CDR3 consists of 17 residues. The CDR3 DNA sequence: TGTGCCAGCAGCCAACCCTCGGGGAGGCTATCTGGAAACACCATATATTTT. The encoded protein is CASSQPSGRLSGNTIYF.

V and J are TRBV5-1 and TRBJ1-6; D uncertain. Trimming stripped 0 bases from V and 3 bases from J, with 10 bases between. Per the germline V gene, CDR1 is SGHRS and CDR2 is YFSETQ. CDR3 length equals 16 residues. The CDR3 bases are TGCGCCAGCAGCTTGGCGCCGGCTTACTATAATTCACCCCTCCACTTT. Translation: CASSLAPAYYNSPLHF. The complete variable domain, with remaining parts taken from reference TRBV5-1 and TRBJ1-6, reads KAGVTQTPRYLIKTRGQQVTLSCSPISGHRSVSWYQQTPGQGLQFLFEYFSETQRNKGNFPGRFSGRQFSNSRSEMNVSTLELGDSALYLCASSLAPAYYNSPLHFGNGTRLTVT.

This sequence joins TRBV27 and TRBJ1-1; 7 nucleotides agree with TRBD1. The V and J ends lost 2 bases and 1 base, in that order; junction bases with no gene match: 4. The CDR3 runs 15 residues. Germline values: CDR1 MNHEY, CDR2 SMNVEV (reference sequence). CDR3 coding DNA: TGTGCCAGCAGTTTAGAGGGGGCTCGGAACACTGAAGCTTTCTTT. It encodes CASSLEGARNTEAFF.

This chain links TRBV5-5 with TRBJ2-4; 7 bases match TRBD1. Germline assignment: CDR1 SGHKS and CDR2 YYEKEE (reference sequence). J gave up 5 bases and V 3 bases, and 8 bases lay outside the gene matches. CDR3 length: 15 residues. The CDR3 spells CASSYITGAQNIQYF. The CDR3 DNA is TGTGCCAGCAGCTACATCACAGGGGCCCAAAACATTCAGTACTTC. The full variable domain, rest sourced from reference TRBV5-5 and TRBJ2-4, is DAGVTQSPTHLIKTRGQQVTLRCSPISGHKSVSWYQQVLGQGPQFIFQYYEKEERGRGNFPDRFSARQFPNYSSELNVNALLLGDSALYLCASSYITGAQNIQYFGAGTRLSVL.

The chain recombines TRBV6-5 with TRBJ2-3; tentatively, D is TRBD1 or TRBD2 (5 bases each). From germline, CDR1 is MNHEY and CDR2 SVGAGI. Trimming took 4 bases from V and 10 from J, leaving 9 bases between them. The CDR3 sequence is 11 residues long. CDR3: CASSSGTAQYF. In DNA form, the CDR3 reads TGTGCCAGCAGTTCGGGGACGGCGCAGTATTTT.

V usage is TRBV30 and J usage is TRBJ2-7, with D perhaps matching TRBD1 (7 bases). Germline V gene lookup returns CDR1 GTSNPN and CDR2 SVGIG (reference sequence). CDR3 length equals 12 residues. The V and J ends lost 4 bases and 4 bases respectively, with 11 bases between them. The CDR3 sequence is CAWKQGRYEQYF. The CDR3 nucleotides are TGTGCCTGGAAACAGGGGAGGTACGAGCAGTACTTC. Drawing the rest from reference TRBV30 and TRBJ2-7, the complete variable domain is SQTIHQWPATLVQPVGSPLSLECTVEGTSNPNLYWYRQAAGRGLQLLFYSVGIGQISSEVPQNLSASRPQDRQFILSSKKLLLSDSGFYLCAWKQGRYEQYFGPGTRLTVT.

The chain carries TRBV5-1 and TRBJ2-3; 11 bases are a match to TRBD2. The V and J ends lost 4 bases and 3 bases, in that order; junction bases with no gene match: 7. CDR1 SGHRS and CDR2 YFSETQ come from the germline V gene. The length of the CDR3 is 16 residues. The CDR3 region is CASSASSGGLTDTQYF. The CDR3 nucleotides are TGCGCCAGCAGCGCATCTAGCGGGGGGTTGACAGATACGCAGTATTTT.

The genes are TRBV9 and TRBJ2-3; 9 bases are a match to TRBD2. This CDR3 spans 16 amino acids. After removal of 4 bases from V and 4 bases from J, the junction contained 10 bases not matched to a gene. Germline V gives CDR1 SGDLS, CDR2 YYNGEE. The CDR3 here is CASSPGVGGGADTQYF. The CDR3 bases are TGTGCCAGCAGCCCCGGGGTAGGCGGGGGGGCAGATACGCAGTATTTT. The full variable domain, its missing parts supplied by reference TRBV9 and TRBJ2-3, is DSGVTQTPKHLITATGQRVTLRCSPRSGDLSVYWYQQSLDQGLQFLIQYYNGEERAKGNILERFSAQQFPDLHSELNLSSLELGDSALYFCASSPGVGGGADTQYFGPGTRLTVL.

The chain couples TRBV28 to TRBJ1-4; D is perhaps TRBD1 (5 bases). CDR1 and CDR2 (germline): MDHEN, SYDVKM. With 11 bases removed from V and 7 bases from J, the gap between germline ends came to 14 bases. This CDR3 is 12 amino acids long. CDR3 in DNA: TGTGCCGGGGGGGAGAGAGGTGAAAAACTGTTTTTT. This sequence encodes CAGGERGEKLFF.

The V gene is TRBV19, the J gene TRBJ2-7; 7 bases line up with TRBD1. Germline V gene sequence: CDR1 LNHDA, CDR2 SQIVND (reference sequence). The CDR3 is made up of 14 amino acids. The trim removed 6 bases at V and 2 bases at J, leaving 7 bases unmatched. The CDR3 sequence is CASRSPGQTYEQYF. The CDR3 DNA sequence: TGTGCCAGTAGGAGTCCGGGACAGACCTACGAGCAGTACTTC.

The chain is built from TRBV10-3 and TRBJ1-2, with 8 nucleotides matching TRBD1. This CDR3 has 15 residues. Germline V gene lookup returns CDR1 ENHRY and CDR2 SYGVKD. V was pared by 7 bases and J by 4 bases, with 11 bases of the junction left unmatched. The CDR3 bases are TGTGCCATCACCGGGGACAGGCCGAAGATCTATGGCTACACCTTC. It encodes CAITGDRPKIYGYTF.

The CDR3 reads CASSLVAGGRETQYF. The CDR3 bases are TGTGCCAGCAGCTTGGTTGCGGGAGGTCGAGAGACCCAGTACTTC. The chain has TRBV5-6 and TRBJ2-5; TRBD2 aligns across 8 bases. This CDR3 region has 15 residues. Trimming took 0 bases from V and 4 from J; bases not matched to a gene: 5. Germline V lookup: CDR1 SGHDT, CDR2 YYEEEE.

The CDR3 DNA sequence: TGTGCCAGCAGCGTCGGACAGGTGAAAGAGACCCAGTACTTC. Its protein product is CASSVGQVKETQYF. V gene TRBV9 combines with J gene TRBJ2-5; 7 nucleotides line up with TRBD1. The CDR3 is made up of 14 amino acids. Germline values: CDR1 SGDLS, CDR2 YYNGEE. V dropped 2 bases and J dropped 3; count of bases not matched to a gene: 4.

The chain carries TRBV13 and TRBJ2-3, with D maybe TRBD2 (5 bases). The germline V gene has CDR1 PRHDT and CDR2 FYEKMQ (reference sequence). The CDR3 runs 16 residues. Trimming left V 0 bases short and J 0 bases short, with 10 bases between. CDR3 amino acids: CASSLGRGLSTDTQYF. The CDR3 region has the DNA TGTGCCAGCAGCTTAGGTAGAGGGCTGAGCACAGATACGCAGTATTTT.

V and J are TRBV5-1 and TRBJ2-1; 8 bases match TRBD2. V trimming: 5 bases; J trimming: 0 bases; junction bases outside the gene matches: 4. Germline V gene data show CDR1 as SGHRS and CDR2 as YFSETQ. There are 15 residues in the CDR3. The chain's CDR3 is CASRVAGSSYNEQFF. The CDR3 coding sequence is TGCGCCAGCAGGGTAGCGGGAAGCTCCTACAATGAGCAGTTCTTC.

V gene TRBV5-4 combines with J gene TRBJ1-2; 10 nucleotides align to TRBD1. This CDR3 is 17 amino acids long. The J segment lost 0 bases and the V segment lost 0 bases, leaving 5 bases of the junction unmatched. The germline gives CDR1 SGHNT, CDR2 YYREEE (reference sequence). The CDR3: CASSLVGQGLTNYGYTF. The CDR3, as DNA: TGTGCCAGCAGCTTGGTGGGACAGGGGCTAACTAACTATGGCTACACCTTC. The full variable domain, with the rest looked up from reference TRBV5-4 and TRBJ1-2, is ETGVTQSPTHLIKTRGQQVTLRCSSQSGHNTVSWYQQALGQGPQFIFQYYREEENGRGNFPPRFSGLQFPNYSSELNVNALELDDSALYLCASSLVGQGLTNYGYTFGSGTRLTVV.